This TCR beta chain is drawn from a study of shared clonotypes between healthy human individuals. Overall study context: Three CD4 naive, three CD4 memory, two CD8 naive and one CD8 memory plate were used per donor.

Naive CD8 cells comprised CD45RO-negative, CCR7-positively selected cells, excluding terminally differentiated effector memory CD45RA+ cells. Healthy and HIV-negative, the adult donors had no recent acute infections or vaccinations. Germline CDR1 and CDR2: SEHNR and FQNEAQ (reference sequence). The CDR3 sequence is 18 residues long. The junction had 11 bases not matched to a gene; V was cut back by 1 base and J by 3 bases. Sequencing used immunoSEQ multiplex PCR; TCRdb keeps in-frame clones, though not all of them. This sample carries about 2.2 million clones, about 93% of them seen once, and the ten largest clones take about 1.7%.

This chain connects TRBV7-9 to TRBJ2-3; 9 nucleotides align to TRBD1. Sequenced sample: naive CD8+ T cells from PBMCs. The clonotype comes from a man aged 18 to 30 in good health. Some clones in this sample may be carry-over from other donors' samples. CDR3 in DNA: TGTGCCAGCAGCTTAGAACAACCACAGGGGGCACGGACAGATACGCAGTATTTT. Its protein is CASSLEQPQGARTDTQYF.